This T cell receptor (beta chain) was sequenced for a study of T cell changes during pregnancy in multiple sclerosis. From germline, CDR1 is MNHEY and CDR2 SMNVEV (reference sequence). This CDR3 is built from 12 residues. The germline V and J ends were trimmed by 6 bases and 8 bases, with 8 bases remaining between them. Generated by immunoSEQ multiplex PCR, the TCRdb table keeps only in-frame clones and is missing some. The data hold some 79,000 clones, with about 93% observed a single time. The clonotype originates from a female donor with multiple sclerosis, enrolled in a pregnancy study. The starting material was CD4+ T cells from peripheral blood mononuclear cells, obtained in the second trimester of pregnancy. The V call is TRBV27, the J call TRBJ1-6; D ambiguous. CDR3 amino acids: CASSSGYSPLHF. For the CDR3, the DNA is TGTGCCAGCAGCAGCGGATATTCACCCCTCCACTTT.